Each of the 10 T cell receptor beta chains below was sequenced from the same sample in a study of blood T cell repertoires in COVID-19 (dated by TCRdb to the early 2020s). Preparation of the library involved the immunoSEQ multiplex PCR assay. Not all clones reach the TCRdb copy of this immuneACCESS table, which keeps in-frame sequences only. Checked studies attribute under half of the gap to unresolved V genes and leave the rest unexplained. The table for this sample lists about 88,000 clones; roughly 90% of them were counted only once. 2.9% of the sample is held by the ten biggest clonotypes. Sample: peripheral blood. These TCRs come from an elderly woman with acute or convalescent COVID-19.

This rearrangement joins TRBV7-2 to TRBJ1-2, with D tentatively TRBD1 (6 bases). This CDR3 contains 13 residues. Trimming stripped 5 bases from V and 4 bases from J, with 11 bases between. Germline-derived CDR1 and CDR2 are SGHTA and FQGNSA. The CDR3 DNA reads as TGTGCCAGCAGCGTGACAGGATCCTATGGCTACACCTTC. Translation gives CASSVTGSYGYTF.

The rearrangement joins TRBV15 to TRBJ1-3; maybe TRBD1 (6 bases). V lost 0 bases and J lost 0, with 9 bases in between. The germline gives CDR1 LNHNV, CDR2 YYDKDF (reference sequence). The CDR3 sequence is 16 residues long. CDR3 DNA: TGTGCCACCAGCAGAGAAACAGGGCTCTCTGGAAACACCATATATTTT. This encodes CATSRETGLSGNTIYF.

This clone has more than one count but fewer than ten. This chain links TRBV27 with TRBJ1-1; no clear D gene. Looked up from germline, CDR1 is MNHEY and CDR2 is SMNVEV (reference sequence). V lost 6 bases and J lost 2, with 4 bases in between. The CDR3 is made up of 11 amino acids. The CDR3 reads CASRRNTEAFF. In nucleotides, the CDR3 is TGTGCCAGCAGGCGCAACACTGAAGCTTTCTTT.

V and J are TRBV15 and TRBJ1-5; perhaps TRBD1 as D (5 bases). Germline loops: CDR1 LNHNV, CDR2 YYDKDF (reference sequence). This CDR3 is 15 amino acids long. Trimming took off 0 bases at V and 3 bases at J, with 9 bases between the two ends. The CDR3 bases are TGTGCCACCAGCAGAGATGTGGGGCCCAATCAGCCCCAGCATTTT. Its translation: CATSRDVGPNQPQHF.

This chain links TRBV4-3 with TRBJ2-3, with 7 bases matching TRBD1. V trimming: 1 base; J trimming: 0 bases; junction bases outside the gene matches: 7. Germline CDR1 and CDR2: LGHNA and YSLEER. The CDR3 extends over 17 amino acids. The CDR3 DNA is TGCGCCAGCAGCCAAGCGGGACAGCCTTTTAGCACAGATACGCAGTATTTT. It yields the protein CASSQAGQPFSTDTQYF.

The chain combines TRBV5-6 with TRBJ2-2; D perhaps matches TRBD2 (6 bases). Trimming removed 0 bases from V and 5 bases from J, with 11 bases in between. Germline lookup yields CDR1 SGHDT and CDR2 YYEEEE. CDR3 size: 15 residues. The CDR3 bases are TGTGCCAGCAGCTTGGGTGGGAGGATTACCGGGGAGCTGTTTTTT. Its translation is CASSLGGRITGELFF.

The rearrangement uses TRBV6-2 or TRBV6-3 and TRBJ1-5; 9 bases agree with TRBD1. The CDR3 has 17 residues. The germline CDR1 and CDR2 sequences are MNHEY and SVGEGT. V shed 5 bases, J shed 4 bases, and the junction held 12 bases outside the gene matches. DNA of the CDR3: TGTGCCAGCAGTAACCCCGGGACAGGGAGCTCTAATCAGCCCCAGCATTTT. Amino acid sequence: CASSNPGTGSSNQPQHF.

CDR3: CASSPTSYEQYF. CDR3 nucleotide sequence: TGTGCCAGCTCACCGACTAGCTACGAGCAGTACTTC. The chain carries TRBV18 and TRBJ2-7; D possibly corresponds to TRBD2 (6 bases). The CDR3 loop spans 12 amino acids. V was shortened by 3 bases and J by 3 bases, with 6 bases between the two germline ends. Germline lookup yields CDR1 KGHSH and CDR2 LQKENI.

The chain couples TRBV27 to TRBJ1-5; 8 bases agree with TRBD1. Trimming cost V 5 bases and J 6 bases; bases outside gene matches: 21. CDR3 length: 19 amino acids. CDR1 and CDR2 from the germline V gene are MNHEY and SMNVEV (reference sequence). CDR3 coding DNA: TGTGCCAGCAGTCCCTATATCTACAGGGGGGTAGATCAGGGTCAGCCCCAGCATTTT. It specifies CASSPYIYRGVDQGQPQHF.

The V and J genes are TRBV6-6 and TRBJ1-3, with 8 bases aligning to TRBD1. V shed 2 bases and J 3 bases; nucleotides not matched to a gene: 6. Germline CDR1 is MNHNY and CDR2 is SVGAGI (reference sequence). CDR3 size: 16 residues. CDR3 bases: TGTGCCAGCAGTTACACGACAGGGGCAGGTGGAAACACCATATATTTT. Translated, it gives CASSYTTGAGGNTIYF.